The TCR beta chain under discussion was sequenced for a study of identical twins. Findings and caveats of the study: Partial confounding of zero-insertion analyses by invariant MAIT and iNKT cells was possible.

The CDR3 sequence is 15 residues long. Germline CDR1 SGDLS, CDR2 YYNGEE. V was trimmed by 2 bases and J by 2 bases, leaving 12 bases between them. From the 5' RACE reads, TCRdb called clonotypes with MiXCR, one entry per CDR3 protein. The data show 450,000 or so distinct CDR3 sequences, less than 25% seen once. Regarding this clonotype: Its antigen is not identified.

This sample was also put to use in a study of T cells expressing NK-cell markers.

Input material: CD4+ T cells sorted from blood. The V call is TRBV9, the J call TRBJ2-3; D gene uncertain. The receptor was isolated from a woman between 18 and 29 years old in good health. The CDR3 region is CASSVTPSDTDTQYF. Here the CDR3 DNA reads TGTGCCAGCAGCGTCACTCCCAGCGACACAGATACGCAGTATTTT.